These 23 T cell receptor beta chains were sequenced from one sample in a study of vaccination effects on CD4 cells after COVID-19. Antigens of these TCRs are unknown. Within the ViraFEST assay, antigen-specific CD4+ T cells underwent expansion with viral peptide pools prior to sequencing. After roughly 11 days in culture, the CD4+ T cells were isolated. Two-dose vaccination with either BNT162b2 or mRNA-1273 was given to the participants. The protocol was immunoSEQ multiplex PCR, while the TCRdb copy is restricted to in-frame clones and leaves out a portion. The data contain approximately 17,000 clones, about 70% of them singletons. Sequenced here: CD4+ T cells from PBMCs cultured with SARS-CoV-2 spike peptides, sampled after COVID-19 vaccination. The origin of the receptors is a human donor who received a COVID-19 vaccine.

The V gene is TRBV21-1, the J gene TRBJ2-2; the DNA was not compared with TRBD1, the D call given in the table. TRBV21-1 is described as a pseudogene. The CDR3 spans 16 residues. The CDR3 coding sequence is TGTGCCAGCAGCAACTGGTGGACAGGTAAGATCGGGGAGCTGTTTTTT. Amino acid sequence: CASSNWWTGKIGELFF.

This sequence joins TRBV7-9 and TRBJ1-2; 8 nucleotides agree with TRBD1. The V segment lost 1 base and the J segment 7 bases; nucleotides outside the gene matches: 2. Germline V gene lookup returns CDR1 SEHNR and CDR2 FQNEAQ (reference sequence). This CDR3 spans 13 amino acids. CDR3 protein: CASSLGTGFGYTF. The CDR3 DNA reads as TGTGCCAGCAGCTTAGGGACAGGGTTTGGCTACACCTTC.

The V gene is TRBV13, the J gene TRBJ1-1; D is unresolved. The CDR3 consists of 14 residues. CDR1 and CDR2 from the germline V gene are PRHDT and FYEKMQ (reference sequence). V lost 2 bases to trimming and J lost 8 bases, with 15 bases between them. The CDR3 DNA follows: TGTGCCAGCAGCTTATCCCCCCCGAGGGTAGAAGCTTTCTTT. This sequence encodes CASSLSPPRVEAFF. Looking up the rest from reference TRBV13 and TRBJ1-1 gives the full variable domain: AAGVIQSPRHLIKEKRETATLKCYPIPRHDTVYWYQQGPGQDPQFLISFYEKMQSDKGSIPDRFSAQQFSDYHSELNMSSLELGDSALYFCASSLSPPRVEAFFGQGTRLTVV.

The rearrangement links TRBV5-6 to TRBJ1-2; weak D call: TRBD1 (6 bases). Per the germline V gene, CDR1 is SGHDT and CDR2 is YYEEEE. The germline V and J ends were trimmed by 5 bases and 0 bases, with 14 bases remaining between them. This CDR3 is 15 amino acids long. CDR3 in amino acids: CASRKDRLANYGYTF. CDR3 DNA: TGTGCCAGCAGGAAAGACAGGCTAGCTAACTATGGCTACACCTTC.

The J gene is TRBJ1-4, the V gene TRBV19; no clear D gene. Trimming shortened V by 6 bases and J by 3 bases, and 11 bases separated the two germline ends. The CDR3 is 14 residues long. CDR1 and CDR2 (germline): LNHDA, SQIVND (reference sequence). In DNA form, the CDR3 reads TGTGCCAGTAGCGTGGGGTCCTCTAATGAAAAACTGTTTTTT. Protein: CASSVGSSNEKLFF.

The chain carries TRBV10-3 and TRBJ1-1; maybe TRBD1 (5 bases). CDR1 and CDR2 (germline): ENHRY, SYGVKD. V lost 0 bases and J 8 bases, leaving 22 bases between the germline ends. This CDR3 comprises 17 residues. CDR3 residues: CAISESMWGGTLREAFF. In DNA form, the CDR3 reads TGTGCCATCAGTGAGTCGATGTGGGGGGGAACACTGCGGGAAGCTTTCTTT.

In this sample, this clone turned up a few times. The rearrangement uses TRBV11-2 and TRBJ1-4; the D gene is possibly TRBD1 (5 bases). The V end was cut by 1 base, the J end by 2 bases, with 8 bases between. CDR1 is SGHAT, CDR2 FQNNGV, per germline. CDR3 length: 15 residues. As DNA, the CDR3 is TGTGCCAGCAGCTTAGTGGGGGGGACTAATGAAAAACTGTTTTTT. Its protein product is CASSLVGGTNEKLFF.

This rearrangement joins TRBV19 to TRBJ1-3, with D perhaps matching TRBD1 (5 bases). The CDR3 extends over 15 amino acids. Trimming cost V 5 bases and J 0 bases, with 11 bases left between them. CDR1 is LNHDA and CDR2 is SQIVND in the germline V gene (reference sequence). The CDR3 DNA sequence: TGTGCCAGTAGTCTTGGGACGGCCTCTGGAAACACCATATATTTT. Translated, it gives CASSLGTASGNTIYF.

The V call is TRBV20-1, the J call TRBJ1-1, with 10 bases matching TRBD1. Germline CDR1 DFQATT, CDR2 SNEGSKA (reference sequence). The CDR3 contains 10 residues. After removal of 3 bases from V and 11 bases from J, the junction contained 0 bases not matched to a gene. Here the CDR3 reads CSARGQGAFF. The CDR3 DNA sequence: TGCAGTGCTAGGGGACAGGGGGCTTTCTTT.

The sample holds a few counts of this clone. V is TRBV5-1 and J is TRBJ2-3; D possibly corresponds to TRBD2 (6 bases). Looked up from germline, CDR1 is SGHRS and CDR2 is YFSETQ. Between the trimmed V and J ends, which lost 4 bases and 1 base, there was a span of 13 bases. The CDR3 spans 15 residues. CDR3 residues: CASSAGTRRTDTQYF. CDR3 nucleotides: TGCGCCAGCAGCGCGGGGACTCGACGCACAGATACGCAGTATTTT.

J is TRBJ2-5 and V is TRBV2; D remains ambiguous. V lost 8 bases, J lost 5 bases, and 18 bases lay in between. The CDR3 sequence is 14 residues long. Germline V gene lookup returns CDR1 SNHLY and CDR2 FYNNEI. This chain's CDR3 is CASLRSRSTETQYF. As DNA, the CDR3 is TGTGCCAGCTTACGGAGCCGCAGTACGGAGACCCAGTACTTC.

V is TRBV5-1 and J is TRBJ1-2; the D is unclear. V lost 0 bases to trimming and J lost 0 bases, with 12 bases between them. Germline CDR1 reads SGHRS; CDR2 reads YFSETQ. The CDR3 covers 16 residues. CDR3: CASSLAPGAPNYGYTF. The CDR3 DNA is TGCGCCAGCAGCTTGGCCCCGGGAGCCCCTAACTATGGCTACACCTTC.

The chain is built from TRBV3-1 (or the pseudogene TRBV3-2) and TRBJ1-5; D uncertain. Germline assignment: CDR1 LGHDT and CDR2 YNNKEL (reference sequence). The CDR3 is 14 amino acids. Trimming removed 5 bases from V and 2 bases from J, with 10 bases in between. The CDR3 DNA sequence: TGTGCCAGCAGCTACGACGGTGGCAATCAGCCCCAGCATTTT. It codes for CASSYDGGNQPQHF.

V usage is TRBV5-6 and J usage is TRBJ2-5, with 7 positions matching TRBD2. CDR1 is SGHDT and CDR2 is YYEEEE in the germline V gene. The CDR3 runs 16 residues. The J segment lost 9 bases and the V segment lost 4 bases, leaving 18 bases of the junction unmatched. The CDR3 here is CASSPTGLGRSSAQYF. The CDR3 nucleotides read TGTGCCAGCAGCCCAACTGGACTAGGGCGGAGTTCGGCCCAGTACTTC.

This chain joins TRBV5-5 and TRBJ2-1, with D uncertain. The CDR3 has 13 amino acids. Trimming took 0 bases from V and 2 from J, leaving 3 bases between them. Looked up from germline, CDR1 is SGHKS and CDR2 is YYEKEE (reference sequence). The CDR3 coding sequence is TGTGCCAGCAGCTTGGAGCCCTACAATGAGCAGTTCTTC. Protein product: CASSLEPYNEQFF.

V and J are TRBV28 and TRBJ1-2, with a weak D call TRBD1 (5 bases). The CDR3 covers 17 residues. Per the germline V gene, CDR1 is MDHEN and CDR2 is SYDVKM. Trimming removed 6 bases from V and 6 bases from J, with 26 bases in between. The CDR3 region has the DNA TGTGCCAGCAGCGCGTCCACTTACGGGGCGCGCGGTGATGGCTACACCTTC. Amino acid sequence: CASSASTYGARGDGYTF.

The chain has TRBV6-2 or TRBV6-3 and TRBJ1-2; D is undetermined. Looked up from germline, CDR1 is MNHEY and CDR2 is SVGEGT. This CDR3 region has 14 residues. Deletions cut 0 bases from V and 4 bases from J, with 9 bases between. CDR3 bases: TGTGCCAGCAGTTACTCGGGCGTGCTCTATGGCTACACCTTC. Protein sequence: CASSYSGVLYGYTF.

V usage is TRBV7-2 and J usage is TRBJ1-6, with D possibly TRBD1 on 5 matching bases. This CDR3 has 17 residues. V was cut by 0 bases and J by 10 bases, with 19 bases left in between. The germline V gene encodes CDR1 SGHTA and CDR2 FQGNSA. In DNA form, the CDR3 reads TGTGCCAGCAGCTTAGCTTCGGGACCCGCGGGGGGATCACCCCTCCACTTT. Translation: CASSLASGPAGGSPLHF.

V gene TRBV5-6 combines with J gene TRBJ2-3; D is possibly TRBD1 or TRBD2 (5 bases each). The CDR3 runs 15 residues. The germline CDR1 and CDR2 sequences are SGHDT and YYEEEE. The V and J ends lost 6 bases and 0 bases respectively, with 14 bases between them. The CDR3 reads CASISGTTSTDTQYF. CDR3 sequence (DNA): TGTGCCAGCATCTCGGGGACCACTAGCACAGATACGCAGTATTTT.

This clone was counted a single time. The rearrangement uses TRBV10-3 and TRBJ2-7, with D perhaps matching TRBD1 (5 bases). Trimming pared 0 bases from V and 0 bases from J, leaving 9 bases between. Germline loops: CDR1 ENHRY, CDR2 SYGVKD. The CDR3 has 15 residues. This chain's CDR3 is CAISESQGRSYEQYF. Written as DNA, the CDR3 is TGTGCCATCAGTGAGTCCCAGGGCCGCTCCTACGAGCAGTACTTC.

The gene calls are TRBV6-5 and TRBJ2-7; 9 bases agree with TRBD1. The germline V gene encodes CDR1 MNHEY and CDR2 SVGAGI. J lost 7 bases, V lost 8 bases, and 12 bases had no gene match. The CDR3 contains 14 residues. The CDR3 sequence: CASRPRDRVGEQYF. CDR3 DNA: TGTGCCAGCCGCCCCCGGGACAGGGTGGGGGAGCAGTACTTC.

This chain connects TRBV30 to TRBJ2-5, with D maybe TRBD2 (5 bases). The V gene lost 5 bases and the J gene lost 9 bases, with 13 bases spanning the gap. There are 11 residues in the CDR3. Germline V CDR1 and CDR2: GTSNPN, SVGIG (reference sequence). Here the CDR3 DNA reads TGTGCCTGGGCAGAAGGGCGGGCCCAGTACTTC. This sequence encodes CAWAEGRAQYF. Combining the CDR3 with reference TRBV30 and TRBJ2-5 gives the whole variable domain SQTIHQWPATLVQPVGSPLSLECTVEGTSNPNLYWYRQAAGRGLQLLFYSVGIGQISSEVPQNLSASRPQDRQFILSSKKLLLSDSGFYLCAWAEGRAQYFGPGTRLLVL.

This clone was observed a single time. A read error may account for a junction end that differs from germline. The rearrangement links TRBV7-7 to TRBJ1-6; D gene ambiguous. Germline assignment: CDR1 SSHAT and CDR2 FNYEAQ (reference sequence). The CDR3 runs 16 residues. CDR3: CASSLARNSYNSPLHF. Written as DNA, the CDR3 is TGTGCTAGCAGCTTAGCGAGGAACTCCTATAATTCACCCCTCCACTTT.